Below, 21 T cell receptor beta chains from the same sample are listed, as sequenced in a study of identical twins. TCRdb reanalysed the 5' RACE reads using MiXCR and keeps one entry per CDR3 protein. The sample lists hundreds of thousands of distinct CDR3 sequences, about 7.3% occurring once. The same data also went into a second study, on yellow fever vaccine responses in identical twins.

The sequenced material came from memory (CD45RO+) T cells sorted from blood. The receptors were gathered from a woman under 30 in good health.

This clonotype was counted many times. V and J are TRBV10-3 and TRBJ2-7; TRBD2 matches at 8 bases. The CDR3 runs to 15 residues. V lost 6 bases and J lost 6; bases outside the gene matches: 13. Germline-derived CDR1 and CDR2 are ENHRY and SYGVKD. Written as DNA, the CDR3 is TGTGCCATCAGAATCTTCCCGGGACTAGAGGGCGAGCAGTACTTC. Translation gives CAIRIFPGLEGEQYF.

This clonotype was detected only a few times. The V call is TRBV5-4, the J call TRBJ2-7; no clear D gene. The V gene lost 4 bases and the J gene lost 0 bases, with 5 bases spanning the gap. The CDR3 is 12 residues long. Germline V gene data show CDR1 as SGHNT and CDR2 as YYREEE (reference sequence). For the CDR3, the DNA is TGTGCCAGCAGCAAAGACTCCTACGAGCAGTACGTC. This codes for CASSKDSYEQYV.

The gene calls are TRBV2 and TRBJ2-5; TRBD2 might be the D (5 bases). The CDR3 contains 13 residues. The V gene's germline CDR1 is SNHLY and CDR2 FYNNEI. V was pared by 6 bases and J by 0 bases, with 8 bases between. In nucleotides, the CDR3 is TGTGCCAGCAGCGCCGGGAACCAAGAGACCCAGTACTTC. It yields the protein CASSAGNQETQYF.

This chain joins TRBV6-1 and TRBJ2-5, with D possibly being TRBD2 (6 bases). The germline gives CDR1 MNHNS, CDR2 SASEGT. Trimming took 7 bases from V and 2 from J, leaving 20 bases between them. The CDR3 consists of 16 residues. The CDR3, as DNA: TGTGCCAGCAACCCAGCGGGCCTCCGGGGGCAAGAGACCCAGTACTTC. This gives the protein CASNPAGLRGQETQYF.

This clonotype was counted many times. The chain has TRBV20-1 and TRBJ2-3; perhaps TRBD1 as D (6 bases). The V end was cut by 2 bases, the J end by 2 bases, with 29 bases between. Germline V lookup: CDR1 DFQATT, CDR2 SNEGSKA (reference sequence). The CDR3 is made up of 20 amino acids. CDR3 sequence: CSARRPHEGRGQGPTDTQYF. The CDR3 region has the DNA TGCAGTGCTAGACGCCCCCATGAGGGGAGAGGTCAGGGGCCCACAGATACGCAGTATTTT.

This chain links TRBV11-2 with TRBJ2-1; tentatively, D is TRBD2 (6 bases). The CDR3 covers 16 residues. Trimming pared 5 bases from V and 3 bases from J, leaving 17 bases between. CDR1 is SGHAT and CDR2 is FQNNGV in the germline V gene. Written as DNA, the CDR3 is TGTGCCAGCAGCGGACGACTAGGGAGTTTCTACAATGAGCAGTTCTTC. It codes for CASSGRLGSFYNEQFF.

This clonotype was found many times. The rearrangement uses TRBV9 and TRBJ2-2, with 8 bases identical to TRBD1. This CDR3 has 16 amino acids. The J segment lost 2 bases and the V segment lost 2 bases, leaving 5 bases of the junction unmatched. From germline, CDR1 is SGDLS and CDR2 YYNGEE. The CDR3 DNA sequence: TGTGCCAGCAGCGTCTTAGACAGGGGAAACACCGGGGAGCTGTTTTTT. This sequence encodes CASSVLDRGNTGELFF.

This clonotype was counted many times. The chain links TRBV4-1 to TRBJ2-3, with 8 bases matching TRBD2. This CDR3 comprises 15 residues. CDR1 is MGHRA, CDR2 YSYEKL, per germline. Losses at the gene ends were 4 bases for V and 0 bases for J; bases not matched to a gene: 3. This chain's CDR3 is CASSLPSGSTDTQYF. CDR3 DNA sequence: TGCGCCAGCAGCCTCCCTAGCGGGAGCACAGATACGCAGTATTTT.

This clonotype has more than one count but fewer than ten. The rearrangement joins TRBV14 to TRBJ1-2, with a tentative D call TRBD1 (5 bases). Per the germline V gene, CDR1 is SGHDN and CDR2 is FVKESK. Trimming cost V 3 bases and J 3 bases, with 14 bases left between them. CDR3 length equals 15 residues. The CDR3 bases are TGTGCCAGCAGCCATCGGAGGGCGGGGGACTATGGCTACACCTTC. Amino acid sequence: CASSHRRAGDYGYTF.

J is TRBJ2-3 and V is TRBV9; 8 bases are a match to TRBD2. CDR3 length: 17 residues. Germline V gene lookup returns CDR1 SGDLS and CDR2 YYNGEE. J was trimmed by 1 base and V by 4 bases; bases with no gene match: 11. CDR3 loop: CASSPHLGAGGTDTQYF. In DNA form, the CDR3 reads TGTGCCAGCAGCCCTCACCTGGGAGCGGGAGGCACAGATACGCAGTATTTT.

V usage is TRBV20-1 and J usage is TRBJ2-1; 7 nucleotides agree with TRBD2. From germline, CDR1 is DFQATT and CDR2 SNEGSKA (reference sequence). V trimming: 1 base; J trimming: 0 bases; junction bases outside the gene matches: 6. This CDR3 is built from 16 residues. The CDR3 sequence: CSARVSASGSYNEQFF. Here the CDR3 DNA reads TGCAGTGCTAGAGTCTCCGCTAGCGGCTCCTACAATGAGCAGTTCTTC.

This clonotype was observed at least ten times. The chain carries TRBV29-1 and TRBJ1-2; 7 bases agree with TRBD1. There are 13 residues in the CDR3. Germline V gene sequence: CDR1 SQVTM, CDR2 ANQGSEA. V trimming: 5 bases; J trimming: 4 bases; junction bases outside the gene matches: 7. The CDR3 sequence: CSVTGTETYGYTF. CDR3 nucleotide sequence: TGCAGCGTTACAGGGACAGAGACCTATGGCTACACCTTC. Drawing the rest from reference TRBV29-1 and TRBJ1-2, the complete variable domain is SAVISQKPSRDICQRGTSLTIQCQVDSQVTMMFWYRQQPGQSLTLIATANQGSEATYESGFVIDKFPISRPNLTFSTLTVSNMSPEDSSIYLCSVTGTETYGYTFGSGTRLTVV.

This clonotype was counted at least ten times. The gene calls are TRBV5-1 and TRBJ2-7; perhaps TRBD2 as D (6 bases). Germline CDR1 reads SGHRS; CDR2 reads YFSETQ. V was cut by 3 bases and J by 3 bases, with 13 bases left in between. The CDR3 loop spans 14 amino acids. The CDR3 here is CASSYDSGGYEQYF. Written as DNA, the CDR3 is TGCGCCAGCAGCTACGATAGCGGAGGCTACGAGCAGTACTTC.

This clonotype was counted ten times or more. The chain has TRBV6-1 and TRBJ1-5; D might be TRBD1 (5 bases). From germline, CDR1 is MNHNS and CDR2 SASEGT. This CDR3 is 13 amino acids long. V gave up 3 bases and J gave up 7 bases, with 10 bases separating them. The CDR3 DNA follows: TGTGCCAGCAGTGACCAGGGTGTGCAGCCCCAGCATTTT. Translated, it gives CASSDQGVQPQHF.

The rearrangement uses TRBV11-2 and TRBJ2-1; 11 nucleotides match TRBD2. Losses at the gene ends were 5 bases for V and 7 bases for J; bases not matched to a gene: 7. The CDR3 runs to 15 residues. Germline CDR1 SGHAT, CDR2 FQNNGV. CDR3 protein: CASSPGTSGANEQFF. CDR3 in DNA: TGTGCCAGCAGCCCTGGGACTAGCGGTGCTAATGAGCAGTTCTTC.

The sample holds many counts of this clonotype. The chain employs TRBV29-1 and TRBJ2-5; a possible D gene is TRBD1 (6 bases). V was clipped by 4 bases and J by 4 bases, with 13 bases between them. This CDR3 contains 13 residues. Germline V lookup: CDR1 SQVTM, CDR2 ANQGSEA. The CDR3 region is CSVARQEVETQYF. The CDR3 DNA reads TGCAGCGTTGCCCGACAGGAGGTAGAGACCCAGTACTTC. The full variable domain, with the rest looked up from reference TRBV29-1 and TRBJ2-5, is SAVISQKPSRDICQRGTSLTIQCQVDSQVTMMFWYRQQPGQSLTLIATANQGSEATYESGFVIDKFPISRPNLTFSTLTVSNMSPEDSSIYLCSVARQEVETQYFGPGTRLLVL.

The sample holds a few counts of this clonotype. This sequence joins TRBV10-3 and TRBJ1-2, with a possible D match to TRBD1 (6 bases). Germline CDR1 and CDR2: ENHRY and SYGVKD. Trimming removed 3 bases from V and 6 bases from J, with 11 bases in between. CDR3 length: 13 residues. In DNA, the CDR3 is TGTGCCATCAGTGAAATACAGGGAAATGGCTACACCTTC. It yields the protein CAISEIQGNGYTF.

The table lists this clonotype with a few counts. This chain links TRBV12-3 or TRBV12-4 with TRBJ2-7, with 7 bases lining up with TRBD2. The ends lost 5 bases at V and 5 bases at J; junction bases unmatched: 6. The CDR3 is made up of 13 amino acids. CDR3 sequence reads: CASSGGLTNEQYF. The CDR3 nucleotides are TGTGCCAGCAGTGGGGGACTAACGAACGAGCAGTACTTC.

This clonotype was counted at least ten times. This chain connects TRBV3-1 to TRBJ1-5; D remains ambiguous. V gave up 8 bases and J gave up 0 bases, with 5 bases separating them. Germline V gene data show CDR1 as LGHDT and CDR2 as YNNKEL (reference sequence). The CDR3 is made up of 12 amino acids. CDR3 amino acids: CASGNSNQPQHF. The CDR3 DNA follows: TGTGCCAGCGGGAATAGCAATCAGCCCCAGCATTTT.

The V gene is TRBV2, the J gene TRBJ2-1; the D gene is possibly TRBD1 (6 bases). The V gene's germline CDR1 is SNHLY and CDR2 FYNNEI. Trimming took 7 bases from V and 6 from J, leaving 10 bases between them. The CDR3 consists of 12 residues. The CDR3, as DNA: TGTGCCAGCACCCACAGGGCCAATGAGCAGTTCTTC. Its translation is CASTHRANEQFF. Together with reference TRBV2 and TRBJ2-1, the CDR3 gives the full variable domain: EPEVTQTPSHQVTQMGQEVILRCVPISNHLYFYWYRQILGQKVEFLVSFYNNEISEKSEIFDDQFSVERPDGSNFTLKIRSTKLEDSAMYFCASTHRANEQFFGPGTRLTVL.

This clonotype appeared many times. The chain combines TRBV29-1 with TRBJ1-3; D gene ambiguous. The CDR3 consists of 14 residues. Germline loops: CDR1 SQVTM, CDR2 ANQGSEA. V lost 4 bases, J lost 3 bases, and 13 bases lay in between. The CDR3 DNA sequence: TGCAGCGTTGCTCCAGGAACAGATGGAAACACCATATATTTT. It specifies CSVAPGTDGNTIYF.